This T cell receptor (beta chain) derives from a study of post-analysis software for immune sequencing data. Regarding the study as a whole: TRBV5-6, TRBV5-1 and TRBV20-1 belonged to a set of roughly 5 TRBV segments that were more frequent in patients than controls. Strong co-clustering by F measure was seen for same-batch samples.

For this clonotype: Its antigen is not known.

CDR1 SGHAT and CDR2 FQDESV come from the germline V gene (reference sequence). This CDR3 spans 15 amino acids. With 4 bases removed from V and 0 bases from J, the gap between germline ends came to 13 bases. Each TCR beta cDNA library carried unique molecular identifiers. In TCRdb, the PCR reads were re-called with MiXCR into one record per CDR3 protein. The sample lists 380,000 or so distinct CDR3 sequences; around a third were seen once. The chain employs TRBV11-1 and TRBJ2-7; the D gene is possibly TRBD1 (6 bases). The source material was blood. This receptor was obtained from a girl aged 5 to 17 with multiple sclerosis. CDR3 nucleotides: TGTGCCAGCAGCTCGACCATGGACAGCTCCTACGAGCAGTACTTC. Its translation is CASSSTMDSSYEQYF.